The TCR beta chain under discussion was sequenced for a study of CD8 T cells in Susac syndrome. Overall study findings and caveats: Acknowledgment was made by the study that its TCR sequencing and HLA analysis involved a relatively small number of individuals.

As regards this clonotype: The antigen is unknown.

Reverse transcription of 0.5 to 1 ug RNA was performed with random hexamers. Multiplex immunoSEQ PCR targeted 54 Vbeta and 13 Jbeta TCR beta segments. One entry per CDR3 protein results from TCRdb running MiXCR on the immunoSEQ multiplex PCR reads. This table has about 300,000 distinct CDR3 sequences, roughly 85% appearing once. From blood CD8+ and CD4+ T cells, the TCR beta chain was sequenced. Negative magnetic isolation gave CD8+ and CD4+ cells; FACS enriched CD8+ TEMRA. J lost 9 bases, V lost 5 bases, and 8 bases had no gene match. This CDR3 is 15 amino acids long. The V call is TRBV12-3 or TRBV12-4, the J call TRBJ2-1; 12 positions match TRBD2. The sequencing sample was made of CD8+ T cells from PBMCs. The sequence came from a human donor with multiple sclerosis. The CDR3 bases are TGTGCCAGCAGTCACCTAGCGGGGGGGCTCAGTGAGCAGTTCTTC. Its protein product is CASSHLAGGLSEQFF.